Below, 29 T cell receptor beta chains from the same sample are listed, as sequenced in a study of CXCR3-negative and CXCR3-positive naive CD8 T cells. Libraries of TRB cDNA were made by 5' RACE and carried UMIs. No DNA is given; TCRdb re-called the 5' RACE reads and lists each CDR3 protein once. This sample carries approximately 88,000 distinct CDR3 sequences, with approximately 1.5% going to the ten biggest clones. The sample taken for sequencing was naive CXCR3- CD8+ T cells from blood. Subset meaning: CD45RO-CCR7+CD27+CD95- naive CD8+ T cells lacking CXCR3 (TNR3-). The receptors were sampled from a human donor in good health. Some clones in this sample may be carry-over from other donors' samples.

The chain links TRBV12-3 or TRBV12-4 to TRBJ2-3; the D call from TCRdb, TRBD2, cannot be confirmed without DNA. The CDR3 length is 16 residues. CDR3 residues: CASSGLAGASTDTQYF.

This chain connects TRBV29-1 to TRBJ2-7; the TRBD1 assignment by TCRdb is unverifiable without DNA. The CDR3 runs to 14 residues. Germline CDR1 SQVTM, CDR2 ANQGSEA. This chain's CDR3 is CSVEVGTGGDEQYF.

The chain is built from TRBV19 and TRBJ2-2. This CDR3 has 14 amino acids. Per germline, CDR1 LNHDA and CDR2 SQIVND (reference sequence). The CDR3 here is CASSQFDYTGELFF.

The V gene is TRBV12-3 or TRBV12-4, the J gene TRBJ1-1; TCRdb's assignment of TRBD1 cannot be checked, as there is no DNA. The CDR3 spans 13 residues. The chain's CDR3 is CASSLTGAVEAFF.

This chain links TRBV29-1 with TRBJ2-7; TCRdb's D call of TRBD1 is untestable without DNA. This CDR3 has 12 amino acids. Germline V CDR1 and CDR2: SQVTM, ANQGSEA. The CDR3: CSVTGAGYEQYF.

The rearrangement uses TRBV5-1 and TRBJ2-1; TCRdb lists TRBD2, though no DNA is available to test this call. The germline gives CDR1 SGHRS, CDR2 YFSETQ. This CDR3 is built from 14 residues. The CDR3 region is CASSLGWSGVEQFF.

CDR3 sequence: CASSPPPGTAYEQYF. The chain uses TRBV7-9 and TRBJ2-7; TCRdb reports TRBD1, a call that lacks DNA to check it against. This CDR3 is 15 amino acids long. Germline V gives CDR1 SEHNR, CDR2 FQNEAQ (reference sequence).

The CDR3 spells CASSLGGTSYEQYF. This sequence joins TRBV11-2 and TRBJ2-7; TCRdb's D call, TRBD2, is unchecked because there is no DNA. Germline V CDR1 and CDR2: SGHAT, FQNNGV. This CDR3 region has 14 residues.

This rearrangement joins TRBV29-1 to TRBJ1-1. The CDR3 length is 13 residues. Germline V gene data show CDR1 as SQVTM and CDR2 as ANQGSEA. CDR3 residues: CSVEDLRDSEAFF. The full variable domain, with the rest looked up from reference TRBV29-1 and TRBJ1-1, is SAVISQKPSRDICQRGTSLTIQCQVDSQVTMMFWYRQQPGQSLTLIATANQGSEATYESGFVIDKFPISRPNLTFSTLTVSNMSPEDSSIYLCSVEDLRDSEAFFGQGTRLTVV.

This chain joins TRBV29-1 and TRBJ2-1; there is no DNA to check the TCRdb D call of TRBD2. The CDR3 consists of 15 residues. Germline V lookup: CDR1 SQVTM, CDR2 ANQGSEA. The CDR3 is CSVEGLAFFYNEQFF.

This chain links TRBV30 with TRBJ1-2; with no DNA, the TCRdb D assignment of TRBD1 cannot be verified. Germline assignment: CDR1 GTSNPN and CDR2 SVGIG (reference sequence). The CDR3 is 11 amino acids. CDR3 protein: CAWETGAGYTF.

The chain has TRBV29-1 and TRBJ2-2; TCRdb's D call of TRBD1 is untestable without DNA. The CDR3 spans 12 residues. Germline CDR1 is SQVTM and CDR2 is ANQGSEA. The CDR3 is CSVSRGPGELFF.

The V call is TRBV29-1, the J call TRBJ1-2; the D gene TCRdb calls, TRBD1, cannot be checked with no DNA. This CDR3 comprises 12 residues. Germline V gene lookup returns CDR1 SQVTM and CDR2 ANQGSEA. The CDR3 protein is CSVDGRPEGYTF.

This chain connects TRBV28 to TRBJ2-7; the D call from TCRdb, TRBD1, cannot be confirmed without DNA. The CDR3 is 14 amino acids. The germline gives CDR1 MDHEN, CDR2 SYDVKM. CDR3 residues: CASSLPGTVYEQYF.

The chain uses TRBV7-8 and TRBJ1-2. Germline assignment: CDR1 SGHVS and CDR2 FQNEAQ. The CDR3 sequence is 14 residues long. This CDR3 reads CASSPTVSSYGYTF.

This chain joins TRBV15 and TRBJ2-1; TCRdb's D call, TRBD1, is unchecked because there is no DNA. This CDR3 comprises 15 residues. Germline V gene sequence: CDR1 LNHNV, CDR2 YYDKDF (reference sequence). The CDR3 spells CATSPRDRGVNEQFF.

The gene calls are TRBV3-1 and TRBJ1-2; checking the TCRdb D call of TRBD1 is not possible without DNA. The CDR3 consists of 14 residues. Germline V CDR1 and CDR2: LGHDT, YNNKEL (reference sequence). The CDR3 is CASSQGDSNYGYTF.

V gene TRBV28 combines with J gene TRBJ2-5; TCRdb's D call of TRBD1 is untestable without DNA. This CDR3 region has 15 residues. CDR1 is MDHEN and CDR2 is SYDVKM in the germline V gene. The CDR3 sequence: CASSLGRGVRETQYF.

This chain links TRBV20-1 with TRBJ2-7; TCRdb reports TRBD2, a call that lacks DNA to check it against. Germline CDR1 DFQATT, CDR2 SNEGSKA (reference sequence). The CDR3 covers 14 residues. The CDR3 is CSANSVSSSYEQYF.

CDR3 sequence: CASSHAWGPNTEAFF. The V call is TRBV4-1, the J call TRBJ1-1; TCRdb's D call, TRBD1, is unchecked because there is no DNA. Germline CDR1 reads MGHRA; CDR2 reads YSYEKL. This CDR3 region has 15 residues.

The chain has TRBV29-1 and TRBJ2-7; TCRdb returns TRBD1, unconfirmable since there is no DNA. This CDR3 contains 15 residues. Germline V CDR1 and CDR2: SQVTM, ANQGSEA. The CDR3 reads CSAEGQGADFYEQYF.

This sequence joins TRBV5-1 and TRBJ1-5. The CDR3 covers 15 residues. CDR1 SGHRS and CDR2 YFSETQ come from the germline V gene. CDR3 residues: CASSLGEGGNQPQHF.

The rearrangement joins TRBV28 to TRBJ2-2; without DNA, the TCRdb call of TRBD1 cannot be checked. The CDR3 has 12 amino acids. Germline loops: CDR1 MDHEN, CDR2 SYDVKM. The CDR3: CASHTQGGELFF.

This sequence joins TRBV7-2 and TRBJ2-7; as DNA is missing, the TRBD2 call by TCRdb cannot be tested. CDR3 length equals 14 residues. Germline CDR1 is SGHTA and CDR2 is FQGNSA. The CDR3 sequence: CASSSGLAPNEQYF.

The V and J genes are TRBV3-1 and TRBJ2-7; as DNA is missing, the TRBD1 call by TCRdb cannot be tested. Germline V gene sequence: CDR1 LGHDT, CDR2 YNNKEL (reference sequence). This CDR3 has 14 residues. CDR3 protein: CASSQGGVSYEQYF.

The V and J genes are TRBV12-3 or TRBV12-4 and TRBJ2-7; TCRdb indicates TRBD1, and absent DNA this call remains unverified. The CDR3 loop spans 14 amino acids. CDR3 amino acids: CASSWTGNSYEQYF.

The chain couples TRBV29-1 to TRBJ2-7; without DNA, the TCRdb call of TRBD1 cannot be checked. Germline CDR1 SQVTM, CDR2 ANQGSEA. The CDR3 is 13 amino acids. CDR3: CSVESTDSYEQYF.

The rearrangement links TRBV27 to TRBJ2-7. Germline V gene sequence: CDR1 MNHEY, CDR2 SMNVEV (reference sequence). The CDR3 runs 14 residues. The chain's CDR3 is CASSLGPGPYEQYF.

The CDR3 sequence is CASTLLPFTDTQYF. The chain employs TRBV27 and TRBJ2-3. CDR1 MNHEY and CDR2 SMNVEV come from the germline V gene (reference sequence). The CDR3 sequence is 14 residues long.